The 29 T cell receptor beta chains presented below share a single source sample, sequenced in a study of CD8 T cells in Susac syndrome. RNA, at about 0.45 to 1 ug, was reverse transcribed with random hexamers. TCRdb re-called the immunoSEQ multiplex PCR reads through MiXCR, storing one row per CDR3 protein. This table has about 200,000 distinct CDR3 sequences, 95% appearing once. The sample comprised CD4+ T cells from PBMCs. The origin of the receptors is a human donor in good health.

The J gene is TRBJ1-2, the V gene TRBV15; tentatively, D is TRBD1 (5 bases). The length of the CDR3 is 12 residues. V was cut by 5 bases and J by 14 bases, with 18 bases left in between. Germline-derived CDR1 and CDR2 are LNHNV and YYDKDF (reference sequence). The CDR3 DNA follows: TGTGCCACCAGCGGAAACAGGCTACTATGGACCTTC. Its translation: CATSGNRLLWTF.

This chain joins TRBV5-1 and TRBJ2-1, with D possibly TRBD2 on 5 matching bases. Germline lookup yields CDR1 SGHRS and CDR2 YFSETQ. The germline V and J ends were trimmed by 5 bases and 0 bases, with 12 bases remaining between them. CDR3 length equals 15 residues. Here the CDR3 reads CASRTLANSYNEQFF. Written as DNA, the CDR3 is TGCGCCAGCAGGACCCTAGCAAACTCCTACAATGAGCAGTTCTTC.

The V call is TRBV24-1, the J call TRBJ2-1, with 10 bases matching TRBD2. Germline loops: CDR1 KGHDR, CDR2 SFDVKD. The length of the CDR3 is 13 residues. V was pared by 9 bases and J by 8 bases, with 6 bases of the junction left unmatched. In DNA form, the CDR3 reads TGTGCCACCCAGCGGGGGGGCGTCGATGAGCAGTTCTTC. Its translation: CATQRGGVDEQFF.

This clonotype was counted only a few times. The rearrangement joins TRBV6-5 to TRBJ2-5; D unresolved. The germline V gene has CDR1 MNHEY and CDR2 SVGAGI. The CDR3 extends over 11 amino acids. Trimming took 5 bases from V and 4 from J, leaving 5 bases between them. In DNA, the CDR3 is TGTGCCAGCAGTCAGATAGAGACCCAGTACTTC. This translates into CASSQIETQYF.

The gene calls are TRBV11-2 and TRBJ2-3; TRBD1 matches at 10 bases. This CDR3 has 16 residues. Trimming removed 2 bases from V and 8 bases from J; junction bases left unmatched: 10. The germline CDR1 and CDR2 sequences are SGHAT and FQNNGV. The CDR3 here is CASSLRGTGDVGTQYF. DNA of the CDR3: TGTGCCAGCAGCTTACGCGGGACAGGGGATGTAGGTACGCAGTATTTT.

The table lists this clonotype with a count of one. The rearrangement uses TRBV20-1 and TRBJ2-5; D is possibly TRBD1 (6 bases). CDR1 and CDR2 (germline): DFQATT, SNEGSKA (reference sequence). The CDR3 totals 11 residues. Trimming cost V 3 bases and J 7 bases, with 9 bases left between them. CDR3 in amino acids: CSARGAGTQYF. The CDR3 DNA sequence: TGCAGTGCTAGGGGGGCAGGGACCCAGTACTTC.

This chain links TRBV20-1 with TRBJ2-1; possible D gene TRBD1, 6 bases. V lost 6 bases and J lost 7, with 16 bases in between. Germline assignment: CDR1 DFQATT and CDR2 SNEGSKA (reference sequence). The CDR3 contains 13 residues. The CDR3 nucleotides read TGCAGTGCAGAGAACAGGGTTAGGAATGAGCAGTTCTTC. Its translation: CSAENRVRNEQFF.

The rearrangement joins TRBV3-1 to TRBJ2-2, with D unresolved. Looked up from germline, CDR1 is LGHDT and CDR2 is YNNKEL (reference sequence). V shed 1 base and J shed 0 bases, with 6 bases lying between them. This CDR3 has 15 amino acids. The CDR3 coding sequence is TGTGCCAGCAGCCAAGTAAATACGAACACCGGGGAGCTGTTTTTT. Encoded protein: CASSQVNTNTGELFF. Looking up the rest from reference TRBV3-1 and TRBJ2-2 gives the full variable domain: DTAVSQTPKYLVTQMGNDKSIKCEQNLGHDTMYWYKQDSKKFLKIMFSYNNKELIINETVPNRFSPKSPDKAHLNLHINSLELGDSAVYFCASSQVNTNTGELFFGEGSRLTVL.

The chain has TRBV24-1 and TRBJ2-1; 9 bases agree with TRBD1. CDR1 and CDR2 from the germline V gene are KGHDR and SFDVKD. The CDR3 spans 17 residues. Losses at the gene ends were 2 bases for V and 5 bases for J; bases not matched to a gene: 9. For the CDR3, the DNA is TGTGCCACCAGTGATTCACTTAACAGGGGGCATGACAATGAGCAGTTCTTC. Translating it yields CATSDSLNRGHDNEQFF.

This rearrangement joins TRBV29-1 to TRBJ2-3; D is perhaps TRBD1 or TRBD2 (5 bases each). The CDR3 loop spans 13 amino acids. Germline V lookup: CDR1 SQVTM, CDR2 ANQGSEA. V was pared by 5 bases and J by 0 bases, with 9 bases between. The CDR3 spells CSVWGGSTDTQYF. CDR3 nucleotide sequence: TGCAGCGTTTGGGGCGGGAGCACAGATACGCAGTATTTT.

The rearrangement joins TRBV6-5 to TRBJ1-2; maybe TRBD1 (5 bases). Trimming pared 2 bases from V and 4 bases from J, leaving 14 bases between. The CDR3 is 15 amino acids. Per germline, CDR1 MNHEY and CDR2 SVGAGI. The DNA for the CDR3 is TGTGCCAGCAGTTACCAGGGCGCCGCCACCTATGGCTACACCTTC. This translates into CASSYQGAATYGYTF.

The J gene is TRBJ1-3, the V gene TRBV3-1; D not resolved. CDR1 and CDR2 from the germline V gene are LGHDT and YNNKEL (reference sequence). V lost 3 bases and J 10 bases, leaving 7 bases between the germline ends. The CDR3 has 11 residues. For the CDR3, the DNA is TGTGCCAGCAGCCAGGAACCTACCATATATTTT. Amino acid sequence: CASSQEPTIYF.

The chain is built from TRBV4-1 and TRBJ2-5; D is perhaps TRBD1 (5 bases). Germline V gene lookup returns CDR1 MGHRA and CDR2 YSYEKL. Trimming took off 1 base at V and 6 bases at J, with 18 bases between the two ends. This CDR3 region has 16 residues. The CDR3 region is CASSQGADRHSKTQYF. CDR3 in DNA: TGCGCCAGCAGCCAAGGGGCCGACAGACATTCGAAGACCCAGTACTTC.

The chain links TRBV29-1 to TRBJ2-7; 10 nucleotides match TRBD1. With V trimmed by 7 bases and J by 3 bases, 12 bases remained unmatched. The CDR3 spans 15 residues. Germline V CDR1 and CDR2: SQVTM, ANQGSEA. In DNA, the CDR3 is TGCAGCGCCTCTACCTACAGGACAGGGGGCTACGAGCAGTACTTC. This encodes CSASTYRTGGYEQYF.

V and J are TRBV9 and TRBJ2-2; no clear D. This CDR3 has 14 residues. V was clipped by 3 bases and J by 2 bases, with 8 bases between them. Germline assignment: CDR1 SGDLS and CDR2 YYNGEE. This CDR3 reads CASSGTRNTGELFF. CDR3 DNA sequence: TGTGCCAGCAGCGGGACCCGCAACACCGGGGAGCTGTTTTTT. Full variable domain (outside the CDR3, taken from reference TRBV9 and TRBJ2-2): DSGVTQTPKHLITATGQRVTLRCSPRSGDLSVYWYQQSLDQGLQFLIQYYNGEERAKGNILERFSAQQFPDLHSELNLSSLELGDSALYFCASSGTRNTGELFFGEGSRLTVL.

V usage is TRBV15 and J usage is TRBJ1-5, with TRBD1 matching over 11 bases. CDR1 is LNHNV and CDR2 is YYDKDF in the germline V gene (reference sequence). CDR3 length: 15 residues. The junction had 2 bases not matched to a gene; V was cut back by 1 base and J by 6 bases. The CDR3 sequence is CATSRAGTGGQPQHF. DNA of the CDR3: TGTGCCACCAGCAGAGCCGGGACAGGGGGTCAGCCCCAGCATTTT.

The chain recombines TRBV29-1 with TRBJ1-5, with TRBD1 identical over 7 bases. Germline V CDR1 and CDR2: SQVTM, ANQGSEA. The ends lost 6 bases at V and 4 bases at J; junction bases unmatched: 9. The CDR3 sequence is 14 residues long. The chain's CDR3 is CSVAWSTGNQPQHF. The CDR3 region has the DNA TGCAGCGTAGCCTGGTCGACAGGGAATCAGCCCCAGCATTTT.

This CDR3 is CSVASGEETQYF. The CDR3 bases are TGCAGCGTTGCTTCTGGCGAAGAGACCCAGTACTTC. The genes are TRBV29-1 and TRBJ2-5; D gene unclear. The CDR3 contains 12 residues. Per the germline V gene, CDR1 is SQVTM and CDR2 is ANQGSEA. V lost 4 bases and J lost 3, with 9 bases in between.

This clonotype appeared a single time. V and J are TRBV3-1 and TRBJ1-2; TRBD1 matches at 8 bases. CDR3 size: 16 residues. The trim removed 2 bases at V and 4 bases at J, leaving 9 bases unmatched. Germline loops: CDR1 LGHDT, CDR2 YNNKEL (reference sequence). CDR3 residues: CASSQYSAGGIYGYTF. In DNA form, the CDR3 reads TGTGCCAGCAGCCAATACTCCGCAGGGGGCATCTATGGCTACACCTTC.

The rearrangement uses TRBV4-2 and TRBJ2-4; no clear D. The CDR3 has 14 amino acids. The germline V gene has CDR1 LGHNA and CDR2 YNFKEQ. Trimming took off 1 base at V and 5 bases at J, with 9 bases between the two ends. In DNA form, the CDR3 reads TGTGCCAGCAGCCAAGGAAGGGCGGAAAACATTCAGTACTTC. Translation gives CASSQGRAENIQYF.

CDR3 nucleotide sequence: TGTGCCAGCAGCGCATGGGAGGGAGAGCAGTACTTC. It translates to CASSAWEGEQYF. This chain joins TRBV27 and TRBJ2-7; 7 bases are shared with TRBD2. Germline loops: CDR1 MNHEY, CDR2 SMNVEV (reference sequence). The V and J ends lost 6 bases and 7 bases, in that order; junction bases with no gene match: 6. The CDR3 length is 12 residues.

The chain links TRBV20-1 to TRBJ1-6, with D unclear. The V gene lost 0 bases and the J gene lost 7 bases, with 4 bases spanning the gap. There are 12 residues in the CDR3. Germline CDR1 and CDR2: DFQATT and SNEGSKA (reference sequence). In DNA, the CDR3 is TGCAGTGCTAGAGAGCCAAATTCACCCCTCCACTTT. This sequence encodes CSAREPNSPLHF.

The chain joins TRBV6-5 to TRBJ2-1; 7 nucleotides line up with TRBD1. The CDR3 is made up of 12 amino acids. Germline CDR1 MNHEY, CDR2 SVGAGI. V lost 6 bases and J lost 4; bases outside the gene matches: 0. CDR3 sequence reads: CASRQGYNEQFF. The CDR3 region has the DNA TGTGCCAGCAGACAGGGGTACAATGAGCAGTTCTTC.

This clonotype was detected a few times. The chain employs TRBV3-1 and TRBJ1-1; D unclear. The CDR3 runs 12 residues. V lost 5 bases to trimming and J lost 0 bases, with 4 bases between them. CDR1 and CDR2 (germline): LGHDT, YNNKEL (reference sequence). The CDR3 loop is CASSTLNTEAFF. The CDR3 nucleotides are TGTGCCAGCAGCACCTTGAACACTGAAGCTTTCTTT. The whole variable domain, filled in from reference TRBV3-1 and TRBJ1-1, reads DTAVSQTPKYLVTQMGNDKSIKCEQNLGHDTMYWYKQDSKKFLKIMFSYNNKELIINETVPNRFSPKSPDKAHLNLHINSLELGDSAVYFCASSTLNTEAFFGQGTRLTVV.

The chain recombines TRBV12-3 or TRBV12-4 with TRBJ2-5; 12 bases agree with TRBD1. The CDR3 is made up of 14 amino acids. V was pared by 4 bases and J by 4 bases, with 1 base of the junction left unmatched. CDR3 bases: TGTGCCAGCAGTTGGGACAGGGGGCGAGAGACCCAGTACTTC. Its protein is CASSWDRGRETQYF.

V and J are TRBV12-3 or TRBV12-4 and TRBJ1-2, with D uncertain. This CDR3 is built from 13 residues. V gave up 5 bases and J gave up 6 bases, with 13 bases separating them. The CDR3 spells CASSPPASNGYTF. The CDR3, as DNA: TGTGCCAGCAGTCCCCCTGCTTCAAATGGCTACACCTTC.

For the CDR3, the DNA is TGTGCCAGTGCTGGGGGGCGTTCAAATGGCTACACCTTC. This sequence encodes CASAGGRSNGYTF. The chain links TRBV12-3 or TRBV12-4 to TRBJ1-2, with D possibly TRBD1 on 6 matching bases. The V end was cut by 9 bases, the J end by 6 bases, with 17 bases between. This CDR3 has 13 amino acids.

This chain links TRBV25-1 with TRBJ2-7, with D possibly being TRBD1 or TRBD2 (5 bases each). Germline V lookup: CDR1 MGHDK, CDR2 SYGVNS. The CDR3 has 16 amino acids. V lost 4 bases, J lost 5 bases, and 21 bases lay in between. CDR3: CASSGPWGHWDHEQYV. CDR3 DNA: TGTGCCAGCAGTGGGCCTTGGGGTCACTGGGACCACGAGCAGTACGTC.

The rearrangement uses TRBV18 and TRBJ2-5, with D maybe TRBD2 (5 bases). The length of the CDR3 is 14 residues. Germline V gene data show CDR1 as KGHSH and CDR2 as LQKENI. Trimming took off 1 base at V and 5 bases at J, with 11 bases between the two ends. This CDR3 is CASSPRTSAETQYF. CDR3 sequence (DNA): TGTGCCAGCTCACCACGGACTTCCGCGGAGACCCAGTACTTC. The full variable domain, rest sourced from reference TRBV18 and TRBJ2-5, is NAGVMQNPRHLVRRRGQEARLRCSPMKGHSHVYWYRQLPEEGLKFMVYLQKENIIDESGMPKERFSAEFPKEGPSILRIQQVVRGDSAAYFCASSPRTSAETQYFGPGTRLLVL.